These T cell receptor beta chains were read from a single sample in a study of T cell changes during pregnancy in multiple sclerosis. Sequencing was performed with immunoSEQ multiplex PCR; in TCRdb, only in-frame clones are kept and a portion is missing. Here the sample spans tens of thousands of clones, 75% to 95% being singletons. The material was CD4+ T cells from peripheral blood mononuclear cells, obtained in the second trimester of pregnancy. These receptors were obtained from a female donor in good health, enrolled as a control in a pregnancy study. Each CDR3 is given without its conserved first and last residue.

j_call v_call cdr3_aa
TRBJ2-1 TRBV7-3 ASSFNGGGVNEQF
TRBJ2-1 TRBV9 ASSPYSGRGNEQF
TRBJ1-2 TRBV6-5 ASSYTTTNYGYT
TRBJ2-7 TRBV19 ASSPGLAGTEQY
TRBJ2-7 TRBV6-5 ASSYGAGGLYEQY
TRBJ1-1 TRBV11-2 ASSLDRRFRAF
TRBJ2-7 TRBV7-9 ASSGGTSGSMREQY
TRBJ2-5 TRBV5-6 ASSLTGLAGGETQY
TRBJ2-7 TRBV4-1 ASSQGGWDISSYEQY
TRBJ2-4 TRBV7-9 ASSFNSGAGKNIQY
TRBJ1-5 TRBV10-1 ASSYPGQGELTSNQPQH
TRBJ2-7 TRBV6-1 ASSDPSSGGPWEQY
TRBJ2-1 TRBV7-2 ASSWDSNSYNEQF
TRBJ1-5 TRBV19 ASTDRGGNQPQH
TRBJ2-1 TRBV7-2 ASSLEGLAVHEQF
TRBJ2-3 TRBV28 ASTGTSVTDTQY
TRBJ1-1 TRBV20-1 SAAHAEAF
TRBJ2-3 TRBV10-3 AISKAGPDPYTDTQY
TRBJ2-5 TRBV11-1 ASSGWAAETQY
TRBJ1-5 TRBV15 ATSRGGSNQPQH
TRBJ2-3 TRBV9 ASSRSGTGALDTQY
TRBJ2-1 TRBV6-5 ASSYSGTGAQNEQF
TRBJ2-3 TRBV7-9 ASTGTDTQY
TRBJ2-6 TRBV19 ASSISRYPGANVLT
TRBJ2-3 TRBV5-1 ASSFDIRDTQY
TRBJ2-1 TRBV18 ASSPPQGGSYNEQF
NA TRBV2 ASSGTGIEQY
TRBJ1-2 TRBV6-5 ASTPGFNYGYT
TRBJ2-2 TRBV27 ASSPPGQGSGELF
TRBJ2-1 TRBV2 ASSRTLGEF
TRBJ1-4 TRBV7-9 ASSSQVVLF
TRBJ1-1 TRBV6-6 ASSYDGSRTEAF
TRBJ2-2 TRBV9 ASEQNTGELF
TRBJ1-6 TRBV7-9 ASSLQAENSPLH
TRBJ2-3 TRBV7-9 ASSLPTASGGAYTQY
TRBJ2-7 TRBV7-2 ASSPREEDSPPSYEQY
NA TRBV6-6 ASRPRQGSYEQY
TRBJ1-2 TRBV6-6 ASSYLEQFYGYT
TRBJ1-5 TRBV10-3 AIRQGSNQPQH
TRBJ1-1 TRBV7-8 ASSLGDRGHTEAF
TRBJ2-6 TRBV4-2 ASSQDGTGAGANVLT
TRBJ2-2 TRBV7-2 ASSFSSGGTGELF
TRBJ1-2 TRBV30 AWSGEAFGGYT
TRBJ1-3 TRBV11-3 ASSSTTGDTIY
TRBJ1-4 TRBV5-6 ASSFGRYNEKLF
TRBJ2-7 TRBV7-6 ASSRGAGTLLYEQY
TRBJ1-2 TRBV14 ASSQDSGLLGGAKGYT
TRBJ2-2 TRBV19 ASSQGARTGELF
TRBJ2-7 TRBV7-9 ASSLRGRDYEQY
TRBJ2-7 TRBV23-1 ASSSTGQRTYEQY
TRBJ1-1 TRBV2 ASSSLTGVRTEAF
TRBJ2-1 TRBV20-1 SAGTLKSLF